The source of this T cell receptor (beta chain) is a study of long-term antiretroviral therapy in people with HIV. Points from the study as a whole: ART adherence, viral resistance and therapy changes went unrecorded.

Germline V gene sequence: CDR1 LNHNV, CDR2 YYDKDF (reference sequence). CDR3 length equals 16 residues. The V gene lost 5 bases and the J gene lost 12 bases, with 26 bases spanning the gap. The libraries were made with immunoSEQ v3.0 at survey level. Assay: immunoSEQ multiplex PCR; the TCRdb copy retains only in-frame clones and omits some. The top ten clones hold 9% to 15% of a sample with tens of thousands of clones, 81% of them seen once. Donors each had at least one pre-ART PBMC sample and at least two post-ART ones. Comment on this clone: Its matching antigen is unknown.

This chain links TRBV15 with TRBJ2-1, with D possibly called TRBD1 or TRBD2 (5 bases each). This specimen consisted of unsorted PBMCs, obtained 0.1 years before starting antiretroviral therapy. The receptor was derived from a man aged 40-50 years with HIV. The CDR3 is CATSRRTGTPAERQFF. CDR3 DNA: TGTGCCACCAGCCGCCGAACCGGGACCCCGGCGGAACGGCAGTTCTTC. Filled out from reference TRBV15 and TRBJ2-1, the complete variable domain reads DAMVIQNPRYQVTQFGKPVTLSCSQTLNHNVMYWYQQKSSQAPKLLFHYYDKDFNNEADTPDNFQSRRPNTSFCFLDIRSPGLGDTAMYLCATSRRTGTPAERQFFGPGTRLTVL.